The 24 T cell receptor beta chains below come from one sample, sequenced in a study of blood T cell repertoires in COVID-19. The repertoire was sequenced with immunoSEQ multiplex PCR; TCRdb's copy has only in-frame clones and lacks some. The sample gives roughly 32,000 clones, 85% to 95% of which show up once; around 0.9% is in the top ten. The sequenced sample consisted of peripheral blood. These receptor sequences come from a male donor with active COVID-19.

Comments on this clone: This sample includes further DNA sequences coding for the same CDR3. The chain employs TRBV6-5 and TRBJ2-3; 8 positions match TRBD1. The junction had 5 bases not matched to a gene; V was cut back by 5 bases and J by 4 bases. Germline V gene sequence: CDR1 MNHEY, CDR2 SVGAGI. This CDR3 contains 14 residues. The CDR3 protein is CASSPDRVSDTQYF. The CDR3 DNA reads TGTGCCAGCAGTCCGGACAGGGTATCAGATACGCAGTATTTT.

This rearrangement joins TRBV3-1 (or the pseudogene TRBV3-2) to TRBJ1-1, with 10 positions matching TRBD1. The germline CDR1 and CDR2 sequences are LGHDT and YNNKEL (reference sequence). The CDR3 loop spans 13 amino acids. J lost 6 bases, V lost 4 bases, and 2 bases had no gene match. In nucleotides, the CDR3 is TGTGCCAGCAGCCGGACAGGGGGATCTGAAGCTTTCTTT. It yields the protein CASSRTGGSEAFF.

This sequence joins TRBV10-2 and TRBJ2-1, with 8 bases aligning to TRBD1. The CDR3 has 14 amino acids. The germline V gene encodes CDR1 WSHSY and CDR2 SAAADI. The junction had 6 bases not matched to a gene; V was cut back by 1 base and J by 10 bases. The CDR3 nucleotides are TGCGCCAGCAGTGAGTTGGCAGGGGGCGGGGAGCAGTTCTTC. It yields the protein CASSELAGGGEQFF.

In this sample, this clone turned up once. This chain connects TRBV18 to TRBJ1-1, with TRBD1 matching 7 bases. CDR1 KGHSH and CDR2 LQKENI come from the germline V gene. V was clipped by 6 bases and J by 1 base; unmatched bases: 8. The CDR3 runs 15 residues. The CDR3 is CASSGTGQKNTEAFF. The CDR3 DNA is TGTGCCAGCTCGGGGACGGGACAGAAGAACACTGAAGCTTTCTTT.

V and J are TRBV5-1 and TRBJ1-5; 9 nucleotides agree with TRBD1. Germline trimming cut 0 bases from V and 6 bases from J; bases unmatched to any gene: 1. This CDR3 has 14 amino acids. Per the germline V gene, CDR1 is SGHRS and CDR2 is YFSETQ. CDR3 amino acids: CASSLGDRAQPQHF. The CDR3 DNA follows: TGCGCCAGCAGCTTGGGGGACAGGGCTCAGCCCCAGCATTTT.

The rearrangement uses TRBV5-4 and TRBJ1-1; D gene ambiguous. V was shortened by 0 bases and J by 4 bases, with 7 bases between the two germline ends. Germline V gives CDR1 SGHNT, CDR2 YYREEE (reference sequence). CDR3 size: 13 residues. This CDR3 is CASSLDSFTEAFF. The CDR3 nucleotides are TGTGCCAGCAGCTTGGACAGCTTCACTGAAGCTTTCTTT.

This chain links TRBV2 with TRBJ2-3; TRBD2 aligns across 13 bases. Germline V gives CDR1 SNHLY, CDR2 FYNNEI. The CDR3 spans 16 residues. J lost 6 bases, V lost 4 bases, and 7 bases had no gene match. Written as DNA, the CDR3 is TGTGCCAGCAGTGGGTGGACTAGCGGGGGTTCTGATACGCAGTATTTT. As protein: CASSGWTSGGSDTQYF.

This rearrangement joins TRBV18 to TRBJ1-1, with D hard to call. V gave up 2 bases and J gave up 1 base, with 14 bases separating them. The CDR3 contains 16 residues. Germline assignment: CDR1 KGHSH and CDR2 LQKENI. CDR3 sequence reads: CASSPIDTVRNTEAFF. The DNA for the CDR3 is TGTGCCAGCTCACCAATCGACACCGTGAGGAACACTGAAGCTTTCTTT.

The chain links TRBV30 to TRBJ1-3, with no clear D. Deletions cut 0 bases from V and 0 bases from J, with 6 bases between. Germline V gene sequence: CDR1 GTSNPN, CDR2 SVGIG (reference sequence). CDR3 length: 14 residues. Written as DNA, the CDR3 is TGTGCCTGGAGTGTACCCGGCTCTGGAAACACCATATATTTT. Translation gives CAWSVPGSGNTIYF.

This chain uses TRBV6-6 with TRBJ2-7; TRBD1 matches 9 bases. This CDR3 region has 15 residues. Germline CDR1 is MNHNY and CDR2 is SVGAGI (reference sequence). After removal of 7 bases from V and 2 bases from J, the junction contained 9 bases not matched to a gene. The CDR3 loop is CASTMGQGGPYEQYF. CDR3 coding DNA: TGTGCCAGCACCATGGGACAGGGAGGACCCTACGAGCAGTACTTC.

V is TRBV7-8 and J is TRBJ2-3; no reliable D call. Trimming pared 5 bases from V and 0 bases from J, leaving 9 bases between. Germline V CDR1 and CDR2: SGHVS, FQNEAQ. The CDR3 length is 14 residues. CDR3 bases: TGTGCCAGCAGCCCCCAGTGGAGCACAGATACGCAGTATTTT. It translates to CASSPQWSTDTQYF.

This sequence joins TRBV12-3 or TRBV12-4 and TRBJ1-2; D is ambiguous. Trimming left V 3 bases short and J 7 bases short, with 12 bases between. The CDR3 runs 13 residues. This chain's CDR3 is CASSFRKRSGYTF. CDR3 coding DNA: TGTGCCAGCAGTTTCCGAAAGCGGAGTGGCTACACCTTC.

This clone was seen only once. The chain is built from TRBV27 and TRBJ2-2; the D is unclear. The CDR3 contains 13 residues. V was pared by 6 bases and J by 9 bases, with 14 bases between. The germline gives CDR1 MNHEY, CDR2 SMNVEV (reference sequence). This CDR3 reads CASRTSSFRELFF. DNA of the CDR3: TGTGCCAGCAGAACATCCTCATTTAGGGAGCTGTTTTTT.

The chain recombines TRBV2 with TRBJ2-5; D is perhaps TRBD2 (5 bases). The CDR3 consists of 15 residues. Germline V gene data show CDR1 as SNHLY and CDR2 as FYNNEI. With 10 bases removed from V and 2 bases from J, the gap between germline ends came to 20 bases. This CDR3 is CATLRAELPQETQYF. CDR3 bases: TGTGCCACCCTGCGAGCGGAGCTGCCACAAGAGACCCAGTACTTC.

This sequence joins TRBV24-1 and TRBJ2-7; 9 bases agree with TRBD1. The CDR3 consists of 16 residues. Germline CDR1 reads KGHDR; CDR2 reads SFDVKD. With V trimmed by 0 bases and J by 2 bases, 4 bases remained unmatched. This CDR3 is CATSDLRGTGTYEQYF. For the CDR3, the DNA is TGTGCCACCAGTGATTTGAGAGGGACAGGGACCTACGAGCAGTACTTC.

The gene calls are TRBV6-2 or TRBV6-3 and TRBJ1-3; TRBD1 might be the D (6 bases). V lost 5 bases to trimming and J lost 2 bases, with 10 bases between them. CDR1 and CDR2 from the germline V gene are MNHEY and SVGEGT. The CDR3 covers 14 residues. Here the CDR3 reads CASSLQGPGNTIYF. For the CDR3, the DNA is TGTGCCAGCAGTCTCCAGGGGCCTGGAAACACCATATATTTT.

On this clone: The junction does not match germline at one end; this may be a read error. In the same sample, other DNA sequences code for this CDR3. The chain carries TRBV7-9 and TRBJ1-4; 8 bases align to TRBD1. The CDR3 contains 16 residues. The germline V gene encodes CDR1 SEHNR and CDR2 FQNEAQ (reference sequence). CDR3 loop: CASSLRTGPVGEKLFF. The DNA for the CDR3 is TGCGCCAGCAGCCTCCGGACAGGGCCGGTCGGTGAAAAACTGTTTTTT.

The rearrangement uses TRBV19 and TRBJ1-5; no firm D call. V was trimmed by 3 bases and J by 8 bases, leaving 14 bases between them. Germline V gene data show CDR1 as LNHDA and CDR2 as SQIVND (reference sequence). CDR3 length equals 14 residues. CDR3 protein: CASSIPGGRKPQHF. DNA for the CDR3: TGTGCCAGTAGTATCCCCGGAGGGAGAAAGCCCCAGCATTTT.

The genes are TRBV5-6 and TRBJ1-6; TRBD1 aligns across 8 bases. Unmatched junction bases numbered 8, after V lost 3 bases and J lost 0 bases. CDR1 is SGHDT and CDR2 is YYEEEE in the germline V gene. CDR3 length: 18 amino acids. The CDR3 region is CASSWGTGQSSYNSPLHF. CDR3 in DNA: TGTGCCAGCAGCTGGGGGACAGGCCAGAGCTCCTATAATTCACCCCTCCACTTT.

The V call is TRBV6-5, the J call TRBJ1-2, with TRBD1 identical over 8 bases. Trimming took 11 bases from V and 7 from J; bases not matched to a gene: 12. Germline loops: CDR1 MNHEY, CDR2 SVGAGI. The CDR3 contains 13 residues. The chain's CDR3 is CAGSGGPLGGYTF. CDR3 DNA sequence: TGTGCCGGGTCAGGGGGCCCGTTGGGTGGCTACACCTTC.

The chain links TRBV10-1 to TRBJ2-3; no definite D call. V dropped 6 bases and J dropped 6 bases, with 16 bases sitting between them. This CDR3 region has 14 residues. The germline gives CDR1 WNHNN, CDR2 SYGVQD (reference sequence). The CDR3 protein is CASSIRLPSDTQYF. The CDR3 nucleotides are TGCGCCAGCAGCATCAGGTTACCCTCCGATACGCAGTATTTT.

The chain combines TRBV6-5 with TRBJ1-2; D perhaps matches TRBD1 (5 bases). The CDR3 spans 14 residues. V was shortened by 4 bases and J by 3 bases, with 12 bases between the two germline ends. Per germline, CDR1 MNHEY and CDR2 SVGAGI. DNA of the CDR3: TGTGCCAGCAGTTCAGGGTCTTCGGACTATGGCTACACCTTC. Its translation: CASSSGSSDYGYTF.

The chain is built from TRBV6-2 or TRBV6-3 and TRBJ1-5; D gene unclear. Germline CDR1 and CDR2: MNHEY and SVGEGT. The CDR3 covers 14 residues. Trimming left V 2 bases short and J 4 bases short, with 9 bases between. The CDR3 bases are TGTGCCAGCAGTTACGCAGGAACTAATCAGCCCCAGCATTTT. Protein product: CASSYAGTNQPQHF.

This clone was picked up one time. The chain carries TRBV4-2 and TRBJ1-2; 7 positions agree with TRBD1. Trimming at V came to 0 bases and at J to 7 bases, leaving 14 bases not matched to a gene. Germline V gene sequence: CDR1 LGHNA, CDR2 YNFKEQ. The CDR3 sequence is 17 residues long. The CDR3 DNA reads TGTGCCAGCAGCCAAGAAAGGATTTCCGGACAGGTGTCTGGCTACACCTTC. Its translation is CASSQERISGQVSGYTF.